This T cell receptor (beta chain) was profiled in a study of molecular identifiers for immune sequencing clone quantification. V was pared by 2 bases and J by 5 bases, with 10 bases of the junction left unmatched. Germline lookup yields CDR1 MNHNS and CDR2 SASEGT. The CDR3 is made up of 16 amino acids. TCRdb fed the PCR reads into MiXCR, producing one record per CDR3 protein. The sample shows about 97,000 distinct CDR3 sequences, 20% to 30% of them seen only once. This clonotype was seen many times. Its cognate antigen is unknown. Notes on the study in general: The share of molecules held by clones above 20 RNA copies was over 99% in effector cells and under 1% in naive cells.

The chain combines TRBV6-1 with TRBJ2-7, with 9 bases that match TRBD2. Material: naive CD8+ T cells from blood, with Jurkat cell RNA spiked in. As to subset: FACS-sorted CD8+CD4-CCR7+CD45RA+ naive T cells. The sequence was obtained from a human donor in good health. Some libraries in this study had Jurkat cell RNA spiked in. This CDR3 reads CASSEHPSGITHEQYF. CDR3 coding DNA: TGTGCCAGCAGTGAACATCCTAGCGGGATCACCCACGAGCAGTACTTC.